The present T cell receptor beta chain was sequenced within a study of blood T cell repertoires in COVID-19. Only in-frame clones appear in the TCRdb table, and some are missing; sequencing was by immunoSEQ multiplex PCR. The sample shows roughly 330,000 clones, about 89% of them seen only once. The CDR3 totals 16 residues. Per germline, CDR1 LGHDT and CDR2 YNNKEL (reference sequence). The J segment lost 2 bases and the V segment lost 1 base, leaving 2 bases of the junction unmatched. Recovered Cohort 3 donors showed two negative PCRs, clearance, or symptom resolution. The sequenced sample consisted of PBMCs or T cells enriched from blood (not recorded which). The genes are TRBV3-1 (or the pseudogene TRBV3-2) and TRBJ2-5, with TRBD2 identical over 12 bases. The TCR comes from a woman under 40 who had recovered from COVID-19. CDR3 region: CASSQALAGGQETQYF. The CDR3 nucleotides are TGTGCCAGCAGCCAAGCCCTAGCGGGGGGGCAAGAGACCCAGTACTTC.